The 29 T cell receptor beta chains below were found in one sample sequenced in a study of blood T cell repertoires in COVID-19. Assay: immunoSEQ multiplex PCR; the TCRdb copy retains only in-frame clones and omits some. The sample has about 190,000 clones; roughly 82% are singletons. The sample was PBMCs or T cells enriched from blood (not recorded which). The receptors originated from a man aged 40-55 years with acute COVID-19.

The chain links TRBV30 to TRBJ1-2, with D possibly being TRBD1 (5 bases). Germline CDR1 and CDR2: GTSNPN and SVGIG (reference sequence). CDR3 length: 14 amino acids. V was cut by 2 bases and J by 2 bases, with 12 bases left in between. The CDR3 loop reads CAWSRLGGNYGYTF. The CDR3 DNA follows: TGTGCCTGGAGTAGACTCGGGGGGAACTATGGCTACACCTTC.

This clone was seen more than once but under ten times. The CDR3 bases are TGTGCCAGCAGTTTATCGTACCCAGCGGGAGGGAGGACAGATACGCAGTATTTT. As protein: CASSLSYPAGGRTDTQYF. This chain connects TRBV27 to TRBJ2-3; 10 bases align to TRBD2. The germline gives CDR1 MNHEY, CDR2 SMNVEV (reference sequence). The ends lost 0 bases at V and 3 bases at J; junction bases unmatched: 9. The CDR3 is made up of 18 amino acids.

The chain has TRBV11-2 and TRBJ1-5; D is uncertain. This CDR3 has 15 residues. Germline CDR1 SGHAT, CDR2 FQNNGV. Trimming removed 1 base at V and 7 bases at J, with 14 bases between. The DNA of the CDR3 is TGTGCCAGCAGCTTAGGTCTTGCTTCGCGACAGCCCCAGCATTTT. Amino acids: CASSLGLASRQPQHF.

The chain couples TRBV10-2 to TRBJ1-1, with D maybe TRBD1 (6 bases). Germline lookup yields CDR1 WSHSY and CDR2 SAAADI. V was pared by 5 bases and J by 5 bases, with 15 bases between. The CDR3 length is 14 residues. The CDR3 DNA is TGCGCCAGCAGTTTTGACAGCAGGGGTACTGAAGCTTTCTTT. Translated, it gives CASSFDSRGTEAFF.

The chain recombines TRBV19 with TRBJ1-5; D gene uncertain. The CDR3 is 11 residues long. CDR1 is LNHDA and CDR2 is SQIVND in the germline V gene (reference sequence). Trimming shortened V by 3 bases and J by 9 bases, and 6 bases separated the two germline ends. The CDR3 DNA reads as TGTGCCAGTAGTATTGAGGGGCCCCAGCATTTT. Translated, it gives CASSIEGPQHF.

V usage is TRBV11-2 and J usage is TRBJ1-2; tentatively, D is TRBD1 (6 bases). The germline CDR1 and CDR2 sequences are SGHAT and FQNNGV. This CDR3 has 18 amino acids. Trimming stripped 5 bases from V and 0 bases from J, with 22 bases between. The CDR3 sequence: CASSPGGDTRDPNYGYTF. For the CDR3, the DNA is TGTGCCAGCAGCCCCGGGGGGGACACCAGAGATCCTAACTATGGCTACACCTTC.

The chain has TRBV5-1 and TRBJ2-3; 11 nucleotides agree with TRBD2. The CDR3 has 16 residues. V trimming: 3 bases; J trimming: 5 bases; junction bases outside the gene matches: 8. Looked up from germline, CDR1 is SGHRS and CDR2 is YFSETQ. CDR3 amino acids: CASSSIAGGRGDTQYF. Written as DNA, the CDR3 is TGCGCCAGCAGCTCGATAGCGGGAGGGCGAGGAGATACGCAGTATTTT.

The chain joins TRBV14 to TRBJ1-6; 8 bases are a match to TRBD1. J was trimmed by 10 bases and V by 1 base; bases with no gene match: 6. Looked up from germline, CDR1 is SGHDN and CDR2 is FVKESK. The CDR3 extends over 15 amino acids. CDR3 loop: CASSQGGQGLSPLHF. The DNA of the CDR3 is TGTGCCAGCAGCCAAGGAGGACAGGGACTGTCACCCCTCCACTTT.

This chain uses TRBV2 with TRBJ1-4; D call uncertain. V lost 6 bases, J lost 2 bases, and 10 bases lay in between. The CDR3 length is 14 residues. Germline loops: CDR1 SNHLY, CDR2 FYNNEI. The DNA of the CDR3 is TGTGCCAGCAGGAGGGAGACTACTAATGAAAAACTGTTTTTT. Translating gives CASRRETTNEKLFF. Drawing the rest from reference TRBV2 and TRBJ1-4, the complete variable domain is EPEVTQTPSHQVTQMGQEVILRCVPISNHLYFYWYRQILGQKVEFLVSFYNNEISEKSEIFDDQFSVERPDGSNFTLKIRSTKLEDSAMYFCASRRETTNEKLFFGSGTQLSVL.

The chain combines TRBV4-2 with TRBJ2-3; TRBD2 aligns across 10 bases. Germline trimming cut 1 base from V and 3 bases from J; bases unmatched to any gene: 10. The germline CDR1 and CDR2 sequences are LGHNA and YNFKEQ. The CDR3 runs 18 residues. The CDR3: CASSQGGGNSGRTDTQYF. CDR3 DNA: TGTGCCAGCAGCCAAGGTGGCGGTAATAGCGGGAGGACAGATACGCAGTATTTT.

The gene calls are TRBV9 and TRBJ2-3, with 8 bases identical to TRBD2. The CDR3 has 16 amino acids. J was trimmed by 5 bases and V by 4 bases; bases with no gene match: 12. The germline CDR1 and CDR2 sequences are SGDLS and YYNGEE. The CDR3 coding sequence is TGTGCCAGCAGCAACATACTAGCGGAGGTCGGAGATACGCAGTATTTT. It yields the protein CASSNILAEVGDTQYF.

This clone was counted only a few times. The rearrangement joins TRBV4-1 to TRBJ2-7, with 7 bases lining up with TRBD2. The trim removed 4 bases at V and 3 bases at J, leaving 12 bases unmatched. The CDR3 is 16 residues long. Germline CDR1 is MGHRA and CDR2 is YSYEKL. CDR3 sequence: CASSRGEGTVFYEQYF. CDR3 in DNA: TGCGCCAGCAGCCGTGGGGAGGGGACGGTATTCTACGAGCAGTACTTC.

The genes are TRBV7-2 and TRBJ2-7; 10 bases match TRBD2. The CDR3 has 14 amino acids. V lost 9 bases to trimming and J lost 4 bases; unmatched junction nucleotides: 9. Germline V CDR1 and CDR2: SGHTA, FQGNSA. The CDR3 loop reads CASSPSGREYEQYF. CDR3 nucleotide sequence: TGTGCCAGTTCGCCGAGCGGGAGGGAATACGAGCAGTACTTC.

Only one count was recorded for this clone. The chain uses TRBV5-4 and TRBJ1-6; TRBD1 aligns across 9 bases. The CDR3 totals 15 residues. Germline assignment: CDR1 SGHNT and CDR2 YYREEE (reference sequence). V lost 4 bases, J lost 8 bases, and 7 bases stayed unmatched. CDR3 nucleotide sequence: TGTGCCAGCAGCGCGACAGGGGGGAGAGATTCACCCCTCCACTTT. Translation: CASSATGGRDSPLHF.

In nucleotides, the CDR3 is TGTGCCAGCAGCTCCCAGGAAGGTGGGTGGAACACCGGGGAGCTGTTTTTT. The encoded protein is CASSSQEGGWNTGELFF. The rearrangement links TRBV5-6 to TRBJ2-2; no firm D call. Trimming took off 3 bases at V and 1 base at J, with 16 bases between the two ends. CDR1 is SGHDT and CDR2 is YYEEEE in the germline V gene. This CDR3 has 17 residues.

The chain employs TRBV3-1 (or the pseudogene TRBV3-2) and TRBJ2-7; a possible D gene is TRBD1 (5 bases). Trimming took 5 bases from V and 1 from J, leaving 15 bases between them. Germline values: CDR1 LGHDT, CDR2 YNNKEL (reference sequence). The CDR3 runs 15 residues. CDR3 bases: TGTGCCAGCAGCGTTCGACAGCTCCAGTCCTACGAGCAGTACTTC. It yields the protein CASSVRQLQSYEQYF.

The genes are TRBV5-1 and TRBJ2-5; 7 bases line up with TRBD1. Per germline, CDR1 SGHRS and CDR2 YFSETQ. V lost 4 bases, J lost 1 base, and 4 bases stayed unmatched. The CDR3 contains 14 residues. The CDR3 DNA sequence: TGCGCCAGCAGCGGACCAGGGGGCCAAGAGACCCAGTACTTC. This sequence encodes CASSGPGGQETQYF.

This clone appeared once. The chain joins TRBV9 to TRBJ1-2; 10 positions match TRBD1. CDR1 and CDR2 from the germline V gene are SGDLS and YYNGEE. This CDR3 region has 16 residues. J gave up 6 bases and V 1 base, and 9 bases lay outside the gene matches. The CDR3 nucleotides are TGTGCCAGCAGCGTAACCCTTAGCGGGACAGGGGATGGCTACACCTTC. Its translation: CASSVTLSGTGDGYTF.

Here the CDR3 reads CASSQVSADTEAFF. CDR3 bases: TGTGCCAGCAGCCAAGTCTCGGCGGACACTGAAGCTTTCTTT. V and J are TRBV3-1 (or the pseudogene TRBV3-2) and TRBJ1-1; no clear D gene. This CDR3 has 14 amino acids. The V gene's germline CDR1 is LGHDT and CDR2 YNNKEL (reference sequence). V was clipped by 1 base and J by 3 bases, with 9 bases between them.

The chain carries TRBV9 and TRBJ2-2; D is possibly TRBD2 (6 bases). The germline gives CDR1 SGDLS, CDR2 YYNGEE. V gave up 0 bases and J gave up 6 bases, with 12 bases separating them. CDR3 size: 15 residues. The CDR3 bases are TGTGCCAGCAGCGTAGTAGCGGAGAGGTCCGGGGAGCTGTTTTTT. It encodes CASSVVAERSGELFF.

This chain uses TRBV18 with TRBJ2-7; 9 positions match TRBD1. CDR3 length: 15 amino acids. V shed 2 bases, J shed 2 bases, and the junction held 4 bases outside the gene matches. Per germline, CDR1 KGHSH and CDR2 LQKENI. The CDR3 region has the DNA TGTGCCAGCTCACCAAAGGGACAGGGACCCTACGAGCAGTACTTC. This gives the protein CASSPKGQGPYEQYF. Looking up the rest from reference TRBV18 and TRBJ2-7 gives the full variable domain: NAGVMQNPRHLVRRRGQEARLRCSPMKGHSHVYWYRQLPEEGLKFMVYLQKENIIDESGMPKERFSAEFPKEGPSILRIQQVVRGDSAAYFCASSPKGQGPYEQYFGPGTRLTVT.

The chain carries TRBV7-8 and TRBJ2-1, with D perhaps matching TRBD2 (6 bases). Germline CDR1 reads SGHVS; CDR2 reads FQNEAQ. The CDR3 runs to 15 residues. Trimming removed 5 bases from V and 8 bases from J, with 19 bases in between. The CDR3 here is CASSLTSSLLYEQFF. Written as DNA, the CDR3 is TGTGCCAGCAGCCTGACTAGTTCCCTCTTGTATGAGCAGTTCTTC.

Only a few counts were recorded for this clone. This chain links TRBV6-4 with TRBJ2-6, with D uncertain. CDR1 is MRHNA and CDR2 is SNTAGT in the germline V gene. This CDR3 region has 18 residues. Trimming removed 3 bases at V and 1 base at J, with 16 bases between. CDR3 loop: CASSETNYKTSGANVLTF. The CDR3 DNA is TGTGCCAGCAGTGAAACCAATTATAAAACTTCTGGGGCCAACGTCCTGACTTTC.

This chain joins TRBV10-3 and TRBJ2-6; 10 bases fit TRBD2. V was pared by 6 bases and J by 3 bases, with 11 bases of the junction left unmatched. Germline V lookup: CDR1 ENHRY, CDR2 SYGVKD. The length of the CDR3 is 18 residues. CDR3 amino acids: CAIRALTSGQGGANVLTF. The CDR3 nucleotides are TGTGCCATCAGGGCCTTGACTAGCGGGCAGGGTGGGGCCAACGTCCTGACTTTC.

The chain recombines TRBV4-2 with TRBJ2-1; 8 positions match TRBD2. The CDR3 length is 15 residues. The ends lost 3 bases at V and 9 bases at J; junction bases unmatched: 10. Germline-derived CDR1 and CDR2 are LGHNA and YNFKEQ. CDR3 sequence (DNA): TGTGCCAGCAGCCAGCCGGGACTAGAAATTCGTGAGCAGTTCTTC. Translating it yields CASSQPGLEIREQFF.

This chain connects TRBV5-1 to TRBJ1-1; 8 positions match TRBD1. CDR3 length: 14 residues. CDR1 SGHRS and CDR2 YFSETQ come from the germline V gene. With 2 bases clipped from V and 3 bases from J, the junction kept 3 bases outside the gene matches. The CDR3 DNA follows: TGCGCCAGCAGCTTTACAGGGGGGCACACTGAAGCTTTCTTT. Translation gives CASSFTGGHTEAFF.

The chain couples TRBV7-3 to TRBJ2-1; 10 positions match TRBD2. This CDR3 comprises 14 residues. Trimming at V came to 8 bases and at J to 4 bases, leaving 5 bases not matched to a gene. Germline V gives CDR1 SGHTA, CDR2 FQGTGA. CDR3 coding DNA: TGTGCCAGCGCGCTAGCGGGAGAGTACAATGAGCAGTTCTTC. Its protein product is CASALAGEYNEQFF.

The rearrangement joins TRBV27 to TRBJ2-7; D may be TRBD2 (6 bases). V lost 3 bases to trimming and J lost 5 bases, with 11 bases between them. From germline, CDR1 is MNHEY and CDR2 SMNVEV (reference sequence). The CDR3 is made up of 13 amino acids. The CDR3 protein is CASSFGTWNEQYF. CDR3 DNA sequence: TGTGCCAGCAGTTTCGGGACTTGGAACGAGCAGTACTTC.

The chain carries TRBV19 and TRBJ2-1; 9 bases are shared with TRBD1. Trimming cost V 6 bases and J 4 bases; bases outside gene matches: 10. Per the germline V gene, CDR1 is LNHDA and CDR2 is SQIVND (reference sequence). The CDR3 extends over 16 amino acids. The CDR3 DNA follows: TGTGCCAGTAGCCTGGCGTGGACAGGGGTTTACAATGAGCAGTTCTTC. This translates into CASSLAWTGVYNEQFF.